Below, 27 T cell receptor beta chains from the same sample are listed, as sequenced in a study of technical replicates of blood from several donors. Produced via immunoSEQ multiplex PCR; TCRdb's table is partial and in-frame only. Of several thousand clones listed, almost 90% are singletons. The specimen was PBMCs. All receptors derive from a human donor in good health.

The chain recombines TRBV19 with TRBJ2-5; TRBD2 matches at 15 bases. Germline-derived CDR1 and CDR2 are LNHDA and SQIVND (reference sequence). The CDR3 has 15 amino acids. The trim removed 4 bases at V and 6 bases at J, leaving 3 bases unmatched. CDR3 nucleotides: TGTGCCAGTAGTACTGGACTAGCGGGAGGGCAGACCCAGTACTTC. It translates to CASSTGLAGGQTQYF.

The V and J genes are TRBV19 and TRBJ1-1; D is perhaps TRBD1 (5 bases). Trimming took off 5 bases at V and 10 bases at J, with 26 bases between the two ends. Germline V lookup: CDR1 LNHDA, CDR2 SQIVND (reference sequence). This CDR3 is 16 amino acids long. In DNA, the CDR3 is TGTGCCAGTAGTCCCTCCGAGGGGCGGGGACGATTTGGAGCTTTCTTT. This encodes CASSPSEGRGRFGAFF. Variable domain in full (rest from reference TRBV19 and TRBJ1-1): DGGITQSPKYLFRKEGQNVTLSCEQNLNHDAMYWYRQDPGQGLRLIYYSQIVNDFQKGDIAEGYSVSREKKESFPLTVTSAQKNPTAFYLCASSPSEGRGRFGAFFGQGTRLTVV.

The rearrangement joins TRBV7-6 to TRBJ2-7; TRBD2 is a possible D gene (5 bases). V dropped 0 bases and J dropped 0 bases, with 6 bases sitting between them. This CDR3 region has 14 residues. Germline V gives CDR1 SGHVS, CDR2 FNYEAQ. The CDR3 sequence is CASSLASASYEQYF. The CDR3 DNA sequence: TGTGCCAGCAGCTTAGCTAGCGCCTCCTACGAGCAGTACTTC.

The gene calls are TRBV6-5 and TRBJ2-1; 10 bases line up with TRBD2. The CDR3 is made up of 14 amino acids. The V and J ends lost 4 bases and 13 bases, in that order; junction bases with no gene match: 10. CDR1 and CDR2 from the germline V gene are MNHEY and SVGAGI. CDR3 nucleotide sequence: TGTGCCAGCAGTTTCCTAGCGGGAGCCTTTCCTCAGTTCTTC. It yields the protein CASSFLAGAFPQFF.

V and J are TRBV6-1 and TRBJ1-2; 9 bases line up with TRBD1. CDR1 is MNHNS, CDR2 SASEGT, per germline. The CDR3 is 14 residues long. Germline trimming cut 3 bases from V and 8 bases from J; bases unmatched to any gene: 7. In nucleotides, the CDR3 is TGTGCCAGCAGTGACGGACAGGGGCATGGCGGCTACACCTTC. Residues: CASSDGQGHGGYTF.

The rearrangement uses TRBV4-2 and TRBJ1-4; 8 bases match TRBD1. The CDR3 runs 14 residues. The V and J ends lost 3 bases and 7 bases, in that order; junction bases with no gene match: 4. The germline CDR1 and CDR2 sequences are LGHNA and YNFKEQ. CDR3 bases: TGTGCCAGCAGCCAGGGACAGGCCGGTGAAAAACTGTTTTTT. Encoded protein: CASSQGQAGEKLFF.

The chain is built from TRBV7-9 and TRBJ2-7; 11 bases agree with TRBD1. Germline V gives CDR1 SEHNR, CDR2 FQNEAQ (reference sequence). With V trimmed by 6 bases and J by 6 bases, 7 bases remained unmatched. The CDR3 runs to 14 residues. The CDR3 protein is CASRSGTGGSEQYF. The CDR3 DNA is TGTGCCAGCAGGTCCGGGACAGGGGGGTCCGAGCAGTACTTC.

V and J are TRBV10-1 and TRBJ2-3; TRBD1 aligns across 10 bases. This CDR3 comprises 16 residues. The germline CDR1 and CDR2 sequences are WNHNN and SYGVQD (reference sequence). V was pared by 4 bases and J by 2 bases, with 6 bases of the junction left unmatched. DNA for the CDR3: TGCGCCAGCAGTGGACCGGGACAGGGGACCACAGATACGCAGTATTTT. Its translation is CASSGPGQGTTDTQYF.

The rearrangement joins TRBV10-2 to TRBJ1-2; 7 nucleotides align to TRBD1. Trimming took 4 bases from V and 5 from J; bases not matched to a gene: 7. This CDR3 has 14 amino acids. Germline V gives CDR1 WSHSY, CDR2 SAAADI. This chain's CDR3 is CASSATTGAYGYTF. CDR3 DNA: TGCGCCAGCAGTGCGACCACAGGGGCTTATGGCTACACCTTC.

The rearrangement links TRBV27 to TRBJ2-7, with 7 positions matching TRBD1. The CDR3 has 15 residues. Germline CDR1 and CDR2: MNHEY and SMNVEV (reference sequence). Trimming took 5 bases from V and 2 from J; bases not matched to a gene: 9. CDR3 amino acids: CASSTFRGGPYEQYF. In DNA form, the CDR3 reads TGTGCCAGCAGTACCTTTAGAGGGGGCCCCTACGAGCAGTACTTC.

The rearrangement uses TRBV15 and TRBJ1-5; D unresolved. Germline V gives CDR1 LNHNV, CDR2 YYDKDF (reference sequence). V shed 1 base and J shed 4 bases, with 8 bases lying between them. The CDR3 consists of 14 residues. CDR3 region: CATSRGQENQPQHF. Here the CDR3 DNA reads TGTGCCACCAGCAGAGGTCAGGAAAATCAGCCCCAGCATTTT. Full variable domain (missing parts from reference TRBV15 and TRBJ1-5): DAMVIQNPRYQVTQFGKPVTLSCSQTLNHNVMYWYQQKSSQAPKLLFHYYDKDFNNEADTPDNFQSRRPNTSFCFLDIRSPGLGDTAMYLCATSRGQENQPQHFGDGTRLSIL.

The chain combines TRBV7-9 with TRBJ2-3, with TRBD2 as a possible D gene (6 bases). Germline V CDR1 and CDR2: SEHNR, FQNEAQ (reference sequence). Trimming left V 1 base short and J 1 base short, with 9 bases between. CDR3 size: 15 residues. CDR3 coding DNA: TGTGCCAGCAGCTTAGAGAGCGGGCGCACAGATACGCAGTATTTT. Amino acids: CASSLESGRTDTQYF.

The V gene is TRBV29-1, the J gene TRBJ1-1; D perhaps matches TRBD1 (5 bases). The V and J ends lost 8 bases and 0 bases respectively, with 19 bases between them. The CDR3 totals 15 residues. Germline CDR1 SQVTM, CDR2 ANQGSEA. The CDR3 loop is CSFQAGTSMNTEAFF. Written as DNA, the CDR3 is TGCAGCTTCCAAGCCGGGACTTCTATGAACACTGAAGCTTTCTTT.

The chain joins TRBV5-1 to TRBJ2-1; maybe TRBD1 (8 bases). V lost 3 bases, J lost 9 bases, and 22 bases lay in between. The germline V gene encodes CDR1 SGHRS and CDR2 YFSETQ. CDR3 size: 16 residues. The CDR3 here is CASSSGGDRTLGEQFF. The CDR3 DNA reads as TGCGCCAGCAGCTCTGGGGGGGACAGGACTCTCGGTGAGCAGTTCTTC.

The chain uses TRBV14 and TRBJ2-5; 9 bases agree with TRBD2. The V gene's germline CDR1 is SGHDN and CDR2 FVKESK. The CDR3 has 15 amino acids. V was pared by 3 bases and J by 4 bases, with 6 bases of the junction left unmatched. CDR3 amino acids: CASSHPIAGAETQYF. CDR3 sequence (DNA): TGTGCCAGCAGCCATCCGATAGCGGGAGCAGAGACCCAGTACTTC.

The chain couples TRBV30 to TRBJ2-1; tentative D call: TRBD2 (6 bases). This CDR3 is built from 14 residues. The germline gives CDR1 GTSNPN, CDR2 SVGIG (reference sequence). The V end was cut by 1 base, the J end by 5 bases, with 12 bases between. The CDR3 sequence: CAWSAGAVNNEQFF. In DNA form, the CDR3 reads TGTGCCTGGAGTGCGGGAGCGGTCAACAATGAGCAGTTCTTC. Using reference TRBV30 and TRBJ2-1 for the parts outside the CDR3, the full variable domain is SQTIHQWPATLVQPVGSPLSLECTVEGTSNPNLYWYRQAAGRGLQLLFYSVGIGQISSEVPQNLSASRPQDRQFILSSKKLLLSDSGFYLCAWSAGAVNNEQFFGPGTRLTVL.

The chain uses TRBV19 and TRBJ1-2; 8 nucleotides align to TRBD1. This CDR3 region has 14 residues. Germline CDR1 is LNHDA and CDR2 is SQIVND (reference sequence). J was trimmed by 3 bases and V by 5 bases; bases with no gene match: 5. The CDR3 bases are TGTGCCAGTAGTTTGGGACAGGTTGACTATGGCTACACCTTC. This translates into CASSLGQVDYGYTF.

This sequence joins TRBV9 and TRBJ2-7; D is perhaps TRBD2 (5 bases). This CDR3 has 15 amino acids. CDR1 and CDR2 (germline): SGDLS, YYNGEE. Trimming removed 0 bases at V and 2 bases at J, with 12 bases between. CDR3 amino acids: CASSVGISATYEQYF. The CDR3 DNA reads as TGTGCCAGCAGCGTAGGTATTAGCGCAACCTACGAGCAGTACTTC.

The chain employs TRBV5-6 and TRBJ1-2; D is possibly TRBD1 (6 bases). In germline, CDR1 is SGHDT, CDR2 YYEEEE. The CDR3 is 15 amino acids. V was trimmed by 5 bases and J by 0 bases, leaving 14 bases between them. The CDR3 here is CASSLDRRSNYGYTF. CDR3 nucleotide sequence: TGTGCCAGCAGTTTAGACAGGCGCTCTAACTATGGCTACACCTTC. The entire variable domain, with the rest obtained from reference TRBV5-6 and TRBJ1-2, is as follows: DAGVTQSPTHLIKTRGQQVTLRCSPKSGHDTVSWYQQALGQGPQFIFQYYEEEERQRGNFPDRFSGHQFPNYSSELNVNALLLGDSALYLCASSLDRRSNYGYTFGSGTRLTVV.

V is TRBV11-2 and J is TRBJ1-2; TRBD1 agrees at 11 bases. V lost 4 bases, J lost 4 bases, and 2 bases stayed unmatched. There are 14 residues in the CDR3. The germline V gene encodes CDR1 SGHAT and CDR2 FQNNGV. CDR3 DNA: TGTGCCAGCAGCTCAGGGACAGGGGGCTATGGCTACACCTTC. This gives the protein CASSSGTGGYGYTF.

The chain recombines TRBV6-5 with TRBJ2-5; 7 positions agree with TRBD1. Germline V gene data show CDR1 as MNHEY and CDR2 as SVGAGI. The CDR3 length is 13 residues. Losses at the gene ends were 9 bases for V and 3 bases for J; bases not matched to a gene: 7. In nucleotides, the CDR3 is TGTGCCAGACCAGGGACAGAGGAAGAGACCCAGTACTTC. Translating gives CARPGTEEETQYF.

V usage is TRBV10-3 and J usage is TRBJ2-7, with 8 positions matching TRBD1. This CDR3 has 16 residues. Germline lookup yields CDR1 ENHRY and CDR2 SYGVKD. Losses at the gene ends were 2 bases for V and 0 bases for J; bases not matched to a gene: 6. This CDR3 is CAISEGGQGSSYEQYF. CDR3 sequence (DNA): TGTGCCATCAGTGAGGGTGGACAGGGCAGCTCCTACGAGCAGTACTTC.

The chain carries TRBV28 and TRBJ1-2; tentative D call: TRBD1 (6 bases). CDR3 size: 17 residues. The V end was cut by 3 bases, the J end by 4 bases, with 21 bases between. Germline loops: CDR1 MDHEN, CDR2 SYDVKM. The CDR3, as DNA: TGTGCCAGCAGTTTGATGGCAGGGGCCCGCCAGGTCTATGGCTACACCTTC. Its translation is CASSLMAGARQVYGYTF.

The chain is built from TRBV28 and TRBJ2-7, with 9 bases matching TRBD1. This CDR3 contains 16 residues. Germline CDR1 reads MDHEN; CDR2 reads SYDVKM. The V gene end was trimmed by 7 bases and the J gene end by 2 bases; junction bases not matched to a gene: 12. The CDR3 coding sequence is TGTGCCAGCATCCCCTCGGACAGGGGCATACCCTACGAGCAGTACTTC. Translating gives CASIPSDRGIPYEQYF.

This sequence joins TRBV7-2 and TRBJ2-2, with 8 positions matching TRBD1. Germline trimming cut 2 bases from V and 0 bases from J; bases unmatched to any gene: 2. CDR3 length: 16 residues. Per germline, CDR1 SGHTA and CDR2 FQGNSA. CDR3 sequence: CASSLSGGPNTGELFF. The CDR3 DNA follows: TGTGCCAGCAGCTTATCAGGGGGCCCGAACACCGGGGAGCTGTTTTTT.

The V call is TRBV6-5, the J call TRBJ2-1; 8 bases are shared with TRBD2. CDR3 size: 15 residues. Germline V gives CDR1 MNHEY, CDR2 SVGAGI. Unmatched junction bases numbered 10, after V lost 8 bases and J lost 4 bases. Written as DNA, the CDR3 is TGTGCCAGCCGGGGTTCGGCTAGCGGGTACAATGAGCAGTTCTTC. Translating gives CASRGSASGYNEQFF.

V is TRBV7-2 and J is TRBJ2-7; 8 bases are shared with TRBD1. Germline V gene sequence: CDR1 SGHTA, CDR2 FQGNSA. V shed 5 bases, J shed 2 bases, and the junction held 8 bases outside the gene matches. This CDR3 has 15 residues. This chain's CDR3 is CASSQRTGKPYEQYF. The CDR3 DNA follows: TGTGCCAGCAGCCAGAGGACAGGGAAGCCCTACGAGCAGTACTTC.